This T cell receptor (beta chain) was sequenced in a study of cytomegalovirus exposure and HLA in healthy donors. Germline V gene lookup returns CDR1 LGHNA and CDR2 YNFKEQ. The V gene lost 2 bases and the J gene lost 3 bases, with 16 bases spanning the gap. CDR3 length: 17 residues. A few counts support this clone. PCR amplification relied on 60 Vbeta primers (plus 13 Jbeta primers). Assay: immunoSEQ multiplex PCR; the TCRdb copy retains only in-frame clones and omits some. The repertoire holds about 200,000 clones, with roughly four fifths as singletons. Input material: PBMCs. This chain connects TRBV4-2 to TRBJ1-4, with D possibly being TRBD1 (6 bases). The clonotype originates from a woman aged 30 to 39 in good health and CMV-seropositive. The CDR3 is CASSQLPDSGANEKLFF. CDR3 in DNA: TGTGCCAGCAGCCAACTCCCGGACAGTGGGGCTAATGAAAAACTGTTTTTT.